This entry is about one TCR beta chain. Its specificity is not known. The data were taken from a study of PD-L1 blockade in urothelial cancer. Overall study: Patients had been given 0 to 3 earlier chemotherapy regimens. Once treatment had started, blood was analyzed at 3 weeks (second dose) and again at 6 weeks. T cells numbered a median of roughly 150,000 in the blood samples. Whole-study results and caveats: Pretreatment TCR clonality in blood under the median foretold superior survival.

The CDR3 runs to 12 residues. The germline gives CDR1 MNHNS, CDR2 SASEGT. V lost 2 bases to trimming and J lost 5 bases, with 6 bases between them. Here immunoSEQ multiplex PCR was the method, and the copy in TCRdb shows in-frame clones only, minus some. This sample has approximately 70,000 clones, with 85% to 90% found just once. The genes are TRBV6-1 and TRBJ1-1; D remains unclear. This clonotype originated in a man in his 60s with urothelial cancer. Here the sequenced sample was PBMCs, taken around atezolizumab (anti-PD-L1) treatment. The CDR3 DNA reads TGTGCCAGCAGTGAAACTGTGACTGAAGCTTTCTTT. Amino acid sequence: CASSETVTEAFF.